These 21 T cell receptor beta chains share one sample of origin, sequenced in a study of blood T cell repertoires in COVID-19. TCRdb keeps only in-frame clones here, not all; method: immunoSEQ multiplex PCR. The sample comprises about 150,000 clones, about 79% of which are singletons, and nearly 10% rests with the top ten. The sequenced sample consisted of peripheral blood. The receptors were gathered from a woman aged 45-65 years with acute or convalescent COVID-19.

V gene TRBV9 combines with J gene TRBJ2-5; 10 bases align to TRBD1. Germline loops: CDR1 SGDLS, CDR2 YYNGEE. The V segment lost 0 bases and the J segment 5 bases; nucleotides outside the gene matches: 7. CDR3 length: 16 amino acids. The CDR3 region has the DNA TGTGCCAGCAGCGTAGGCGGACAGGGGGTTCGGGAGACCCAGTACTTC. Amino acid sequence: CASSVGGQGVRETQYF.

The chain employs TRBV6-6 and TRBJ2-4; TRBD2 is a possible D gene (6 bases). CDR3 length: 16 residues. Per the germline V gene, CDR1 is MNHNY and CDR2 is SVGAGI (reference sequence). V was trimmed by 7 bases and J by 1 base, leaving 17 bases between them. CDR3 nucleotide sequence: TGTGCCAGCACCCATCATGGGGAGGAGGCCAAAAACATTCAGTACTTC. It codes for CASTHHGEEAKNIQYF.

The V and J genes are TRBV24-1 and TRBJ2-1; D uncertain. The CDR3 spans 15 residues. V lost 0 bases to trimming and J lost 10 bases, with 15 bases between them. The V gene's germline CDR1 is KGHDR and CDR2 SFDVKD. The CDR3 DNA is TGTGCCACCAGTGATTTGACGATCCTACCTGTCGAGCAGTTCTTC. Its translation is CATSDLTILPVEQFF.

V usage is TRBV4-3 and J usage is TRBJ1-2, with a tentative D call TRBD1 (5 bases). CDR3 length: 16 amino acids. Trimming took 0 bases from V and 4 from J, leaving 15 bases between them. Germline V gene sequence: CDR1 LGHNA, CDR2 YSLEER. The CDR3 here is CASSQEVIRGTYGYTF. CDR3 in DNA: TGCGCCAGCAGCCAAGAAGTTATACGGGGGACCTATGGCTACACCTTC.

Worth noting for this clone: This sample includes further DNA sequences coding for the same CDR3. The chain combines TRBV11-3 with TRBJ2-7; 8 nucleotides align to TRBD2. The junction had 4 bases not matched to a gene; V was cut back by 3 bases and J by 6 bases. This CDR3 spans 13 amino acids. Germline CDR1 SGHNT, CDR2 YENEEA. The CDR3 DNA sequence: TGTGCCAGCAGCTTGGCGGGGGGTCGCGAGCAGTACTTC. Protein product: CASSLAGGREQYF. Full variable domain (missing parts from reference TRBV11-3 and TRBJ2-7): EAGVVQSPRYKIIEKKQPVAFWCNPISGHNTLYWYLQNLGQGPELLIRYENEEAVDDSQLPKDRFSAERLKGVDSTLKIQPAELGDSAVYLCASSLAGGREQYFGPGTRLTVT.

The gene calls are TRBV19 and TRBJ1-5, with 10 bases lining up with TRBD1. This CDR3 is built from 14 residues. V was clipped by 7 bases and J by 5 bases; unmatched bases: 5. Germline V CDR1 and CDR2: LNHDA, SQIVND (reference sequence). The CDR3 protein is CASTPGQGDQPQHF. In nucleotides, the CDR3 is TGTGCCAGTACCCCAGGACAGGGGGATCAGCCCCAGCATTTT.

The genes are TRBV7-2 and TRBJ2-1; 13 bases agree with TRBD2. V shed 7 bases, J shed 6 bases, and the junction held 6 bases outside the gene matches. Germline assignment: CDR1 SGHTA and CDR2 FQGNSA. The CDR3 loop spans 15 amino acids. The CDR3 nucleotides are TGTGCCAGCATCTGGACTAGCGGGAGCGCCAATGAGCAGTTCTTC. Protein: CASIWTSGSANEQFF.

The CDR3 DNA reads TGTGCCAGCAGCCGCTTTGACGGGTTGAACACTGAAGCTTTCTTT. Its translation is CASSRFDGLNTEAFF. The chain recombines TRBV14 with TRBJ1-1; D ambiguous. Per the germline V gene, CDR1 is SGHDN and CDR2 is FVKESK. V was pared by 4 bases and J by 0 bases, with 12 bases between. The CDR3 length is 15 residues.

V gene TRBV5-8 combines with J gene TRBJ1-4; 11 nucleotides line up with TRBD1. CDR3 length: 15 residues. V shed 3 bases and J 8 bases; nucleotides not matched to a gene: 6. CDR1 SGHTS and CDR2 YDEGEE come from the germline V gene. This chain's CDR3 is CASSSPGQGGEKLFF. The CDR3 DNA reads TGTGCCAGCAGCTCTCCGGGACAGGGGGGCGAAAAACTGTTTTTT. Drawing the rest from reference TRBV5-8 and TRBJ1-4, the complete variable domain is EAGVTQSPTHLIKTRGQQATLRCSPISGHTSVYWYQQALGLGLQFLLWYDEGEERNRGNFPPRFSGRQFPNYSSELNVNALELEDSALYLCASSSPGQGGEKLFFGSGTQLSVL.

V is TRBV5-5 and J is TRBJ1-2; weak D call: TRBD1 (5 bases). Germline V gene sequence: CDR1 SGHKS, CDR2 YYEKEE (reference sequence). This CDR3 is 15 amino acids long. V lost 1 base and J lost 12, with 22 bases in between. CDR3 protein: CASSLYTTEFASHTF. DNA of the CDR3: TGTGCCAGCAGCTTGTATACGACAGAATTCGCTAGTCACACCTTC.

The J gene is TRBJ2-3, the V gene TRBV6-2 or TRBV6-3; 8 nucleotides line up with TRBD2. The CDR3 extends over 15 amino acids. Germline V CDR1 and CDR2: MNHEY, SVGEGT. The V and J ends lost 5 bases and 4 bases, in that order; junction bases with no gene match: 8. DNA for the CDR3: TGTGCCAGCAGTAACCACGGGAGGGCCGCAGATACGCAGTATTTT. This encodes CASSNHGRAADTQYF.

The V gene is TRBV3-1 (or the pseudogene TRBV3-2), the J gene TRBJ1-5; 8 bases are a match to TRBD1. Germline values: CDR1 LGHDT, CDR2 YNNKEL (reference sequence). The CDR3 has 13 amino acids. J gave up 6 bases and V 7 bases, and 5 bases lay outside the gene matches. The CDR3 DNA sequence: TGTGCCAGCAAAGCTCAGGGGGCTCAGCCCCAGCATTTT. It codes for CASKAQGAQPQHF.

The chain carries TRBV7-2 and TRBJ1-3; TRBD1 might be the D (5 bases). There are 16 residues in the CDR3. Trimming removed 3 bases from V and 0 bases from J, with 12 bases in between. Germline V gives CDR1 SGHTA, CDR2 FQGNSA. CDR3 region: CASSFWGDYSGNTIYF. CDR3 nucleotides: TGTGCCAGCAGCTTTTGGGGGGACTACTCTGGAAACACCATATATTTT.

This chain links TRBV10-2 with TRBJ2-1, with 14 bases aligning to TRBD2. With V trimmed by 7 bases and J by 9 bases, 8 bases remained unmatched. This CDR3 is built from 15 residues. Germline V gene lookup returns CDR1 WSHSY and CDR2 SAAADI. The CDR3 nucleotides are TGCGCCAGCACCCGACTAGCGGGGGGGCGTAGTGAGCAGTTCTTC. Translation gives CASTRLAGGRSEQFF.

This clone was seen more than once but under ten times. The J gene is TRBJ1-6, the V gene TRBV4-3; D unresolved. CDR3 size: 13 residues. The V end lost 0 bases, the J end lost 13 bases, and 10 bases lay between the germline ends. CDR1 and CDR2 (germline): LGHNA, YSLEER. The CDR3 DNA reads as TGCGCCAGCAGCCAAGAAGAGGGAACGCCCCTCCACTTT. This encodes CASSQEEGTPLHF.

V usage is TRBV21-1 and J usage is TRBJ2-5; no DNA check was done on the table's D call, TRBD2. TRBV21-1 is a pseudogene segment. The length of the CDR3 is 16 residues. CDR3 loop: CARGSGVVWRSETQYF. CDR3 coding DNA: TGTGCCAGAGGTAGCGGAGTGGTTTGGAGATCGGAGACCCAGTACTTC.

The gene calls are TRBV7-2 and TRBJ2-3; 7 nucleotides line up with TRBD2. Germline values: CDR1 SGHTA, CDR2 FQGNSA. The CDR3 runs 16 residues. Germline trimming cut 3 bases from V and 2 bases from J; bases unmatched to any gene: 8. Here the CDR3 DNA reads TGTGCCAGCAGCTTTGGGACTAAGGGCCTCACAGATACGCAGTATTTT. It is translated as CASSFGTKGLTDTQYF.

The CDR3 DNA reads TGTGCCAGCAGCCAAGATGTGGCGTCGGCGGGGGGATTATATTGCATTCAGTACTTC. It specifies CASSQDVASAGGLYCIQYF. J is TRBJ2-4 and V is TRBV3-1 (or the pseudogene TRBV3-2); 8 nucleotides agree with TRBD2. The length of the CDR3 is 19 residues. The germline CDR1 and CDR2 sequences are LGHDT and YNNKEL (reference sequence). The V gene end was trimmed by 0 bases and the J gene end by 9 bases; junction bases not matched to a gene: 19.

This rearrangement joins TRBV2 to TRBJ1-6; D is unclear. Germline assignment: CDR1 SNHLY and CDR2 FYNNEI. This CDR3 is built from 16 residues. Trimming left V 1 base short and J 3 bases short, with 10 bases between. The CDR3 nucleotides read TGTGCCAGCAGTGAAGATAGAGTCGGCTATAATTCACCCCTCCACTTT. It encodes CASSEDRVGYNSPLHF.

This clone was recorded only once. The CDR3 DNA reads TGCGCCAGCAGCTTCAACCAGGGGAACACTGAAGCTTTCTTT. Its protein is CASSFNQGNTEAFF. V usage is TRBV5-1 and J usage is TRBJ1-1, with a possible D match to TRBD1 (5 bases). CDR3 length equals 14 residues. V lost 2 bases to trimming and J lost 1 base, with 9 bases between them. Germline assignment: CDR1 SGHRS and CDR2 YFSETQ.

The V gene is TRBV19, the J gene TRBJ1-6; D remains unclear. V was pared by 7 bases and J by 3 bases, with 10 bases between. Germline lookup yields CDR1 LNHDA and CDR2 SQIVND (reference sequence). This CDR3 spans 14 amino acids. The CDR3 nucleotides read TGTGCCAGTAACGGACGGGACTATAATTCACCCCTCCACTTT. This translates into CASNGRDYNSPLHF.